This T cell receptor beta chain was identified in a study of tumor-infiltrating lymphocytes in oesophageal squamous cell carcinoma. TCRdb processed the PCR reads anew with MiXCR; each CDR3 protein has one entry. The sample comprises approximately 18,000 distinct CDR3 sequences, roughly two fifths of which are singletons, and roughly 20% rests with the top ten. This clonotype was counted ten times or more. This may be a read error: a much more frequent sequence differs by one nucleotide. Germline CDR1 MNHEY, CDR2 SMNVEV (reference sequence). This CDR3 has 15 amino acids. V and J are TRBV27 and TRBJ2-3, with a possible D match to TRBD2 (6 bases). The DNA end is more similar to TRBJ2-7, so the J call may be wrong. Sequenced material: normal esophageal tissue next to the tumor. The sequence derives from a female donor with esophageal squamous cell carcinoma. The DNA for the CDR3 is TGTGCCAGCAGGCCAGGACTAACGACTGGCAATGAGCAGTACTTC. Translating it yields CASRPGLTTGNEQYF.